These 11 T cell receptor beta chains share one sample of origin, sequenced in a study of shared clonotypes between healthy human individuals. The data were produced by immunoSEQ multiplex PCR, yet TCRdb's version contains in-frame clones alone and is incomplete. There are 1.4 million to 1.5 million clones in the sample; roughly 97% occur only once, and roughly 1.2% lies in the top ten. The sequencing input was naive CD4+ T cells sorted from blood. Subset in this sample: CD45RA+ positively selected. The source of these receptors is a man younger than 45 in good health.

The genes are TRBV5-4 and TRBJ1-1; weak D call: TRBD1 (5 bases). This CDR3 has 13 amino acids. With 4 bases removed from V and 1 base from J, the gap between germline ends came to 8 bases. From germline, CDR1 is SGHNT and CDR2 YYREEE (reference sequence). For the CDR3, the DNA is TGTGCCAGCAGCCACACAGGGAACACTGAAGCTTTCTTT. Its translation is CASSHTGNTEAFF.

The gene calls are TRBV5-5 and TRBJ2-5; no clear D. This CDR3 is 13 amino acids long. Between the trimmed V and J ends, which lost 6 bases and 6 bases, there was a span of 15 bases. Germline CDR1 SGHKS, CDR2 YYEKEE (reference sequence). The CDR3 DNA reads as TGTGCCAGCACCCTCGTGGGTCCGCAGACCCAGTACTTC. Protein product: CASTLVGPQTQYF.

The gene calls are TRBV18 and TRBJ2-7; possibly TRBD2 for D (7 bases). Trimming took 0 bases from V and 6 from J, leaving 15 bases between them. The CDR3 contains 15 residues. CDR1 and CDR2 from the germline V gene are KGHSH and LQKENI. CDR3 loop: CASSPPGGPGAEQYF. DNA of the CDR3: TGTGCCAGCTCACCACCGGGGGGGCCGGGGGCCGAGCAGTACTTC. The full variable domain, its missing parts supplied by reference TRBV18 and TRBJ2-7, is NAGVMQNPRHLVRRRGQEARLRCSPMKGHSHVYWYRQLPEEGLKFMVYLQKENIIDESGMPKERFSAEFPKEGPSILRIQQVVRGDSAAYFCASSPPGGPGAEQYFGPGTRLTVT.

The CDR3 sequence: CASSPRGGYTQYF. DNA of the CDR3: TGTGCCAGCAGCCCGAGGGGGGGCTACACGCAGTATTTT. The chain employs TRBV7-2 and TRBJ2-3, with a weak D call TRBD2 (7 bases). Germline lookup yields CDR1 SGHTA and CDR2 FQGNSA. Between the trimmed V and J ends, which lost 5 bases and 9 bases, there was a span of 15 bases. The CDR3 runs to 13 residues.

The V gene is TRBV7-2, the J gene TRBJ2-1; no clear D gene. The germline V gene has CDR1 SGHTA and CDR2 FQGNSA. Trimming took 2 bases from V and 10 from J, leaving 3 bases between them. The CDR3 is 10 residues long. The CDR3 sequence: CASSLTEQFF. For the CDR3, the DNA is TGTGCCAGCAGCTTAACGGAGCAGTTCTTC.

The chain uses TRBV7-8 and TRBJ2-1; TRBD1 matches at 10 bases. Germline V gene lookup returns CDR1 SGHVS and CDR2 FQNEAQ. Unmatched junction bases numbered 7, after V lost 7 bases and J lost 7 bases. The CDR3 runs to 14 residues. The CDR3 reads CASIRQGALNEQFF. In nucleotides, the CDR3 is TGTGCCAGCATACGACAGGGGGCATTGAATGAGCAGTTCTTC.

The rearrangement uses TRBV30 and TRBJ2-7, with 9 nucleotides matching TRBD1. This CDR3 comprises 12 residues. The germline V gene has CDR1 GTSNPN and CDR2 SVGIG (reference sequence). With 5 bases clipped from V and 9 bases from J, the junction kept 8 bases outside the gene matches. The CDR3 bases are TGTGCCTGGGGGGGACAGGGAATGGTGCAGTACTTC. Its translation: CAWGGQGMVQYF.

Concerning this clone itself: Other DNA sequences in the same sample also yield this CDR3. This chain links TRBV6-1 with TRBJ1-2; the D is unclear. CDR1 is MNHNS and CDR2 is SASEGT in the germline V gene. Trimming pared 2 bases from V and 0 bases from J, leaving 4 bases between. This CDR3 is 13 amino acids long. Here the CDR3 DNA reads TGTGCCAGCAGTGAAAGAGCTAACTATGGCTACACCTTC. Translated: CASSERANYGYTF.

The chain joins TRBV27 to TRBJ1-4, with TRBD1 matching over 7 bases. Germline V lookup: CDR1 MNHEY, CDR2 SMNVEV (reference sequence). Trimming cost V 5 bases and J 1 base; bases outside gene matches: 10. The CDR3 contains 17 residues. The CDR3 loop reads CASSPRQGWVTNEKLFF. CDR3 nucleotides: TGTGCCAGCAGTCCACGACAGGGTTGGGTAACTAATGAAAAACTGTTTTTT.

The rearrangement joins TRBV5-1 to TRBJ1-4; D is unresolved. Germline V gene data show CDR1 as SGHRS and CDR2 as YFSETQ. Trimming stripped 3 bases from V and 2 bases from J, with 11 bases between. The length of the CDR3 is 15 residues. The CDR3 nucleotides read TGCGCCAGCAGCTCCCCAGGTGGTACTAATGAAAAACTGTTTTTT. Translated: CASSSPGGTNEKLFF.

This clone was counted a single time. The V call is TRBV5-4, the J call TRBJ1-1, with a possible D match to TRBD1 (5 bases). This CDR3 spans 13 amino acids. Trimming left V 0 bases short and J 3 bases short, with 6 bases between. Germline CDR1 is SGHNT and CDR2 is YYREEE (reference sequence). The CDR3 nucleotides read TGTGCCAGCAGCTTGGTGGGGGACACTGAAGCTTTCTTT. Amino acids: CASSLVGDTEAFF.